These 21 T cell receptor beta chains were all obtained from the same sample, sequenced in a study of T-cell reconstitution after alpha-beta-depleted transplantation in children (dated by TCRdb to 2016 to 2017). The treatment or condition label of this sample denotes: allogeneic hematopoietic cell transplantation with graft depleted of TCRalphabeta T cells and CD19 B cells. The library was prepared using PCR. For sequencing, an Illumina HiSeq 2500 was employed. TCR libraries were prepared with molecular barcoding, using unique molecular identifiers to normalize TCRbeta repertoire quantification. TCRdb redid the processing of the public reads, applying fastp at Q25 and MiXCR, and retained in-frame beta chains. Every entry covers one CDR3 protein and lists the most common genes and DNA from its rows. A total of 300,000 to 350,000 distinct CDR3 sequences appear in this sample, about a quarter of them only once. The ten largest clones capture approximately 10% of the sample.

Sequenced here: PBMCs, mostly from graft donor cells, sampled 180 days after TCRalphabeta/CD19-depleted stem cell transplant. These receptors came from a male patient aged 10 to 17 who had a stem cell transplant for acute lymphoblastic leukemia, so the T cells may come from the graft donor.

This chain joins TRBV6-5 and TRBJ1-3, with 7 bases aligning to TRBD1. CDR3 size: 16 residues. The J segment lost 4 bases and the V segment lost 0 bases, leaving 6 bases of the junction unmatched. Germline lookup yields CDR1 MNHEY and CDR2 SVGAGI. In DNA, the CDR3 is TGTGCCAGCAGTTACTCGTACAGGGGCACCGGAAACACCATATATTTT. Its protein product is CASSYSYRGTGNTIYF.

This chain links TRBV15 with TRBJ2-1; 7 bases are shared with TRBD1. The V and J ends lost 5 bases and 8 bases, in that order; junction bases with no gene match: 21. This CDR3 has 18 amino acids. Germline V gene sequence: CDR1 LNHNV, CDR2 YYDKDF (reference sequence). CDR3 region: CATSSIGGTGALYDEQFF. The CDR3 DNA sequence: TGTGCCACCAGCTCCATAGGGGGAACAGGGGCCTTATATGATGAGCAGTTCTTC.

The chain links TRBV20-1 to TRBJ2-7; 7 bases are a match to TRBD2. Germline V gene lookup returns CDR1 DFQATT and CDR2 SNEGSKA (reference sequence). The CDR3 loop spans 14 amino acids. With 1 base clipped from V and 0 bases from J, the junction kept 3 bases outside the gene matches. For the CDR3, the DNA is TGCAGTGCTAGAGGGCGGGAGAGCTCCTACGAGCAGTACTTC. Protein sequence: CSARGRESSYEQYF.

This clonotype was seen more than once but under ten times. The CDR3 loop reads CASSERQGERYTF. DNA for the CDR3: TGCGCCAGCAGTGAAAGGCAGGGGGAACGCTACACCTTC. The V and J genes are TRBV10-1 and TRBJ1-2; 7 nucleotides match TRBD1. CDR1 is WNHNN, CDR2 SYGVQD, per germline (reference sequence). The CDR3 covers 13 residues. V lost 3 bases, J lost 9 bases, and 7 bases stayed unmatched.

This chain connects TRBV10-1 to TRBJ2-7; TRBD2 matches at 7 bases. V gave up 0 bases and J gave up 5 bases; unmatched junction bases: 4. Looked up from germline, CDR1 is WNHNN and CDR2 is SYGVQD (reference sequence). This CDR3 is built from 14 residues. CDR3 in amino acids: CASSESIRGDEQYF. CDR3 in DNA: TGCGCCAGCAGTGAGTCGATTCGGGGGGACGAGCAGTACTTC.

This clonotype was recorded only once. The rearrangement links TRBV7-3 to TRBJ2-3, with TRBD2 matching over 8 bases. CDR3 length equals 15 residues. After removal of 4 bases from V and 3 bases from J, the junction contained 6 bases not matched to a gene. Looked up from germline, CDR1 is SGHTA and CDR2 is FQGTGA. CDR3 DNA sequence: TGTGCCAGCAGCTGGGGACTAGGACAAACAGATACGCAGTATTTT. Its translation is CASSWGLGQTDTQYF.

This clonotype turned up a few times. The gene calls are TRBV12-3 or TRBV12-4 and TRBJ2-2; D is ambiguous. Deletions cut 4 bases from V and 3 bases from J, with 6 bases between. The CDR3 covers 13 residues. The CDR3 DNA reads TGTGCCAGCAGTTACAAGGACACCGGGGAGCTGTTTTTT. This encodes CASSYKDTGELFF.

This chain links TRBV5-1 with TRBJ2-5; perhaps D is TRBD1 or TRBD2 (5 bases each). The CDR3 totals 14 residues. CDR1 SGHRS and CDR2 YFSETQ come from the germline V gene. Trimming stripped 3 bases from V and 5 bases from J, with 14 bases between. CDR3 sequence (DNA): TGCGCCAGCAGCTCGGGACGCGAGCGGGAGACCCAGTACTTC. As protein: CASSSGRERETQYF.

This clonotype was seen more than once but under ten times. This rearrangement joins TRBV12-3 or TRBV12-4 to TRBJ2-7; TRBD2 agrees at 12 bases. V shed 5 bases, J shed 3 bases, and the junction held 8 bases outside the gene matches. This CDR3 region has 16 residues. CDR3 DNA: TGTGCCAGCAGTCGCGGACTAGCGGGATTAGGCTACGAGCAGTACTTC. Protein product: CASSRGLAGLGYEQYF.

The sample holds a few counts of this clonotype. The chain uses TRBV4-1 and TRBJ2-7, with TRBD1 identical over 9 bases. J lost 4 bases, V lost 0 bases, and 4 bases had no gene match. Germline V gene lookup returns CDR1 MGHRA and CDR2 YSYEKL. CDR3 size: 15 residues. CDR3 in amino acids: CASSQEDRGVYEQYF. DNA for the CDR3: TGCGCCAGCAGCCAAGAGGACAGGGGAGTTTACGAGCAGTACTTC.

The rearrangement links TRBV19 to TRBJ2-1; 9 positions match TRBD2. In germline, CDR1 is LNHDA, CDR2 SQIVND (reference sequence). The CDR3 has 16 amino acids. With V trimmed by 7 bases and J by 4 bases, 11 bases remained unmatched. This CDR3 reads CASKNLAGVGYNEQFF. CDR3 sequence (DNA): TGTGCCAGTAAAAATTTAGCGGGAGTGGGATACAATGAGCAGTTCTTC.

This rearrangement joins TRBV7-4 to TRBJ1-1; 9 positions match TRBD1. With 6 bases clipped from V and 3 bases from J, the junction kept 8 bases outside the gene matches. This CDR3 has 15 amino acids. Germline V gene sequence: CDR1 SGHVT, CDR2 SQSDAQ. CDR3 amino acids: CASRGTGRRDTEAFF. CDR3 nucleotides: TGTGCCAGCAGGGGGACAGGGCGTAGAGACACTGAAGCTTTCTTT.

This clonotype was observed a few times. The J gene is TRBJ1-2, the V gene TRBV20-1, with 9 bases that match TRBD1. Germline V gene lookup returns CDR1 DFQATT and CDR2 SNEGSKA (reference sequence). CDR3 length: 15 amino acids. The trim removed 0 bases at V and 5 bases at J, leaving 7 bases unmatched. CDR3 residues: CSARDPGQGRYGYTF. In DNA, the CDR3 is TGCAGTGCTAGAGATCCGGGACAGGGCAGATATGGCTACACCTTC.

Comment on this clonotype: One junction end does not reproduce the germline sequence, and a read error may be involved. V usage is TRBV6-8 and J usage is TRBJ2-1, with 10 bases identical to TRBD2. Germline V lookup: CDR1 MNHGY, CDR2 SAAAGT. CDR3 length: 15 amino acids. CDR3 DNA sequence: TGTGCTAGCAGTTACGAGCGGGAGGGAGACAATGAGCAGTTCTTC. Encoded protein: CASSYEREGDNEQFF.

The V call is TRBV20-1, the J call TRBJ1-6; D remains unclear. The ends were cut back, 1 base at V and 10 bases at J, with 17 bases in the middle. Germline loops: CDR1 DFQATT, CDR2 SNEGSKA (reference sequence). CDR3 length equals 15 residues. The CDR3 DNA sequence: TGCAGTGCTAGAGTGGCAGGCGATCCTCGGTCACCCCTCCACTTT. Its protein product is CSARVAGDPRSPLHF.

The V and J genes are TRBV20-1 and TRBJ2-1, with D unresolved. Germline loops: CDR1 DFQATT, CDR2 SNEGSKA (reference sequence). This CDR3 has 15 residues. V was shortened by 6 bases and J by 8 bases, with 23 bases between the two germline ends. CDR3 in amino acids: CSACETVGWADEQFF. For the CDR3, the DNA is TGCAGTGCCTGCGAAACAGTTGGGTGGGCCGATGAGCAGTTCTTC.

V usage is TRBV24-1 and J usage is TRBJ2-1; D unclear. Germline V lookup: CDR1 KGHDR, CDR2 SFDVKD. V lost 3 bases and J lost 4, with 9 bases in between. The CDR3 sequence is 14 residues long. Here the CDR3 DNA reads TGTGCCACCAGTGATCATAACGGATACAATGAGCAGTTCTTC. Protein sequence: CATSDHNGYNEQFF.

This clonotype was counted at least ten times. The V and J genes are TRBV6-1 and TRBJ2-1, with D perhaps matching TRBD2 (5 bases). Trimming removed 5 bases from V and 2 bases from J, with 7 bases in between. This CDR3 contains 13 residues. Germline-derived CDR1 and CDR2 are MNHNS and SASEGT. Here the CDR3 reads CASSSGPYNEQFF. CDR3 coding DNA: TGTGCCAGCAGTAGCGGTCCCTACAATGAGCAGTTCTTC.

This clonotype was counted a few times. CDR3 bases: TGTGCCAGCAGCGCAACCACCGGGACTAGCGGGAGGAATGAGCAGTTCTTC. Its translation is CASSATTGTSGRNEQFF. The chain employs TRBV9 and TRBJ2-1, with 15 bases matching TRBD2. The trim removed 3 bases at V and 7 bases at J, leaving 8 bases unmatched. CDR1 is SGDLS and CDR2 is YYNGEE in the germline V gene. The CDR3 runs 17 residues. The entire variable domain, with the rest obtained from reference TRBV9 and TRBJ2-1, is as follows: DSGVTQTPKHLITATGQRVTLRCSPRSGDLSVYWYQQSLDQGLQFLIQYYNGEERAKGNILERFSAQQFPDLHSELNLSSLELGDSALYFCASSATTGTSGRNEQFFGPGTRLTVL.

This clonotype was found a few times. The chain carries TRBV5-1 and TRBJ2-2; D may be TRBD1 or TRBD2 (6 bases each). The V and J ends lost 0 bases and 3 bases respectively, with 9 bases between them. The CDR3 has 15 residues. Germline V gives CDR1 SGHRS, CDR2 YFSETQ. CDR3 sequence: CASSLVEGDTGELFF. CDR3 nucleotides: TGCGCCAGCAGCTTGGTGGAGGGGGACACCGGGGAGCTGTTTTTT.

This chain links TRBV5-1 with TRBJ2-7; D is uncertain. Germline V lookup: CDR1 SGHRS, CDR2 YFSETQ. CDR3 length equals 16 residues. V dropped 3 bases and J dropped 0 bases, with 16 bases sitting between them. CDR3 in DNA: TGCGCCAGCAGCTCAAGACCGAAAGCGATCTCCTACGAGCAGTACTTC. Protein sequence: CASSSRPKAISYEQYF.